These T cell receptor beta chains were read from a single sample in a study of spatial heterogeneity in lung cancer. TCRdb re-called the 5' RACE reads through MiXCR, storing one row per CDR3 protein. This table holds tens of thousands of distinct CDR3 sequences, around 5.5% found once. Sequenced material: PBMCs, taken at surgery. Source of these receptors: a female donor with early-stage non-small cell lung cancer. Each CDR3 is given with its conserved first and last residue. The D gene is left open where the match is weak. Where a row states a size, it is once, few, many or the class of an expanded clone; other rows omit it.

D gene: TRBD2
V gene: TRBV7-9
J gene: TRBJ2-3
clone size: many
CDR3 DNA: TGTGCCAGCAGTTTTATACCGGGACTAGCGGCGTACACAGATACGCAGTATTTT
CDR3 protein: CASSFIPGLAAYTDTQYF

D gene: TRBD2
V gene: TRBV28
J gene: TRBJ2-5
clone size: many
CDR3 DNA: TGTGCCAGCAGCATCCCCCGGGGGGGAAGGGAGACCCAGTACTTC
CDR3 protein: CASSIPRGGRETQYF

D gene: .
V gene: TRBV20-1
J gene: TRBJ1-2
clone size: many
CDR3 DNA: TGCAGTGCTAGAGATAATGGGTTTCGGGGGCCGGACTATGGCTACACCTTC
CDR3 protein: CSARDNGFRGPDYGYTF

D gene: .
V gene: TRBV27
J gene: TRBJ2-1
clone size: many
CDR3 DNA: TGTGCCAGCAGTTTCGAGGGGAGCTCCTACAATGAGCAGTTCTTC
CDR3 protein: CASSFEGSSYNEQFF

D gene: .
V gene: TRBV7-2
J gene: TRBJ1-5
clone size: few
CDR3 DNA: TGTGCCAGCAGCCCCGATCGGTATCAGCCCCAGCATTTT
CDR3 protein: CASSPDRYQPQHF

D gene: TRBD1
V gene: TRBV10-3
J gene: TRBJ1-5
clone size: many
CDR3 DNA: TGTGCCATCAGTGAGCGCGGACAGGAGGGGAATCAGCCCCAGCATTTT
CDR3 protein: CAISERGQEGNQPQHF

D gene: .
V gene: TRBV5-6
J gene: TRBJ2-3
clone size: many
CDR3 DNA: TGTGCCAGCAGCTACGACAGCAGCACAGATACGCAGTATTTT
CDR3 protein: CASSYDSSTDTQYF

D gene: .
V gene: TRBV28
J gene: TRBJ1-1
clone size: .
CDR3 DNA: TGTGCCAGCAGGCCCGGGGGTCTGAACACTGAAGCTTTCTTT
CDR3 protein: CASRPGGLNTEAFF

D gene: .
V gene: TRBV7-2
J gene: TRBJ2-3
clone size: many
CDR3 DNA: TGTGCCAGCAGCCGTTGGGGGTCTAGCACAGATACGCAGTATTTT
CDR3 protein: CASSRWGSSTDTQYF

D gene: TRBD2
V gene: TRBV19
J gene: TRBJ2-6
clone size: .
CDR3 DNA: TGTGCCAGTAGTATATCGGCTAGCGGGAGTCCTGGGGCCAACGTCCTGACTTTC
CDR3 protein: CASSISASGSPGANVLTF

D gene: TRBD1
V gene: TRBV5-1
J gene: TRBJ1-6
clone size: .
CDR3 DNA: TGCGCCAGCAGCTTGGTGGGACAGGATAATTCACCCCTCCACTTT
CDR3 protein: CASSLVGQDNSPLHF

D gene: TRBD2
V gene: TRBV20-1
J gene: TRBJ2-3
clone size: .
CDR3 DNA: TGCAGTGCTAGAGTTCCCCGGCTAGCGGGAGGCGGAGATACGCAGTATTTT
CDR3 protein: CSARVPRLAGGGDTQYF

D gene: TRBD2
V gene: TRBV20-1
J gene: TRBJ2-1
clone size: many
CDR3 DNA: TGCAGTGCTAGAGGGCTAGCGGGGGGGCAGAGTGAGCAGTTCTTC
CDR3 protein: CSARGLAGGQSEQFF

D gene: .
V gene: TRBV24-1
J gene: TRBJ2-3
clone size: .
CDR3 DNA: TGTGCCACCAGTGATTCCCCCGGGCAGGGGCGAGACACAGATACGCAGTATTTT
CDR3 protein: CATSDSPGQGRDTDTQYF

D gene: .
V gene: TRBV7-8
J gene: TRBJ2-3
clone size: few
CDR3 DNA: TGTGCCAGCACCAGGGGGGGGAGTCGCCGGTTTTCCAACACAGATACGCAGTATTTT
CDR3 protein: CASTRGGSRRFSNTDTQYF

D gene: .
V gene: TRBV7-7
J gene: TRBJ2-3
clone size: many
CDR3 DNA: TGTGCTAGCAGCACAAACCCAGGAGATACGCAGTATTTT
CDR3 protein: CASSTNPGDTQYF

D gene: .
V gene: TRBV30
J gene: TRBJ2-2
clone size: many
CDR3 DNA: TGTGCCTGGAGCGTGAACACCGGGGAGCTGTTTTTT
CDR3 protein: CAWSVNTGELFF

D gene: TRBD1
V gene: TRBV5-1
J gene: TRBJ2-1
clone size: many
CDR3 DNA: TGCGCCAGCAGCTGGGGACAGGGATATGAGCAGTTCTTC
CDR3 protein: CASSWGQGYEQFF

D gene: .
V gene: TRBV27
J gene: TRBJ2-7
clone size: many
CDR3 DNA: TGTGCCAGCAGGGTGGGAGCAACCTACGAGCAGTACTTC
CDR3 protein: CASRVGATYEQYF

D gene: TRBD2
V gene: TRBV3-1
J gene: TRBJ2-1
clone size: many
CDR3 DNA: TGTGCCAGCAGCCCGGGACTAGCCGGCTCCTACAATGAGCAGTTCTTC
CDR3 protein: CASSPGLAGSYNEQFF

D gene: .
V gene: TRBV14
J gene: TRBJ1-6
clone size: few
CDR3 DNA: TGTGCCAGCAGCCAAGAGCGGGGGCTGGGTTCACCCCTCCACTTT
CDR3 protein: CASSQERGLGSPLHF

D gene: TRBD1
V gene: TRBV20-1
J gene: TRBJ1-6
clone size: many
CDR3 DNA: TGCAGTGCTAGAATCTCGGCGGGACAGGGGGTTTATAATTCACCCCTCCACTTT
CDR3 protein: CSARISAGQGVYNSPLHF

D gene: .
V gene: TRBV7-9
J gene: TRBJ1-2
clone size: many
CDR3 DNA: TGTGCCAGCAGCTTTAGCCCCCGGGGCCCTATAGATGGCTACACCTTC
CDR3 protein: CASSFSPRGPIDGYTF

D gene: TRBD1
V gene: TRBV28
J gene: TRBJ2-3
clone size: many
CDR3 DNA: TGTGCCAGCAGTATACAGGGGATGGGTAGAGATACGCAGTATTTT
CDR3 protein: CASSIQGMGRDTQYF

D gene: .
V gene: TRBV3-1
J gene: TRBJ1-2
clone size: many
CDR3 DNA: TGTGCCAGCAGCCAAGATGGTAAACGGTTCTATGGCTACACCTTC
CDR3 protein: CASSQDGKRFYGYTF

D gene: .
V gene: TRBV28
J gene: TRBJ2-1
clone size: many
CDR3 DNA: TGTGCCAGCAGTTTAAGGAATGAGCAGTTCTTC
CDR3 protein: CASSLRNEQFF

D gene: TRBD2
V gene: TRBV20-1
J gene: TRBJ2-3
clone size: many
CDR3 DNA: TGCAGTTCCGCTGGACTAGTCACAGATACGCAGTATTTT
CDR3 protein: CSSAGLVTDTQYF

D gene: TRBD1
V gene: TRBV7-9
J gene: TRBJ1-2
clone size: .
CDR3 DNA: TGTGCCAGCAGCTATGGGGACAGTCCTTATGGCTACACCTTC
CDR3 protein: CASSYGDSPYGYTF

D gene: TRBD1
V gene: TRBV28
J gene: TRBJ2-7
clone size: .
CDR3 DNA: TGTGCCAGCAGTCAGACAGGGAGCTCCTACGAGCAGTACTTC
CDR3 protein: CASSQTGSSYEQYF

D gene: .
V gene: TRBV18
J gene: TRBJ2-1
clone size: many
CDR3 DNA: TGTGCCAGCTCACCACGGTCAGGGCCCTACAATGAGCAGTTCTTC
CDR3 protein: CASSPRSGPYNEQFF

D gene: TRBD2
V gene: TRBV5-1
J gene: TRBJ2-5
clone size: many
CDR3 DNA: TGCGCCAGCAGCGCACCCACCGGGACTAGGACGGAGACCCAGTACTTC
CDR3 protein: CASSAPTGTRTETQYF

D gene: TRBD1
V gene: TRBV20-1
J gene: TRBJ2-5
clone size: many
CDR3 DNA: TGCAGTGCTCCCGGGACAGGGGGCCGAGAGACCCAGTACTTC
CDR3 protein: CSAPGTGGRETQYF

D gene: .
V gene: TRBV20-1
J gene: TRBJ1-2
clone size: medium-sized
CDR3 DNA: TGCAGTGCTAGAGAGGGAGCTAACTATGGCTACACCTTC
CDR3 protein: CSAREGANYGYTF

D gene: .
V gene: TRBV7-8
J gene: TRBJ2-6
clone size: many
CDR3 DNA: TGTGCCAGCAGCTTAGCATACCCAGGGCCTGGGGCCAACGTCCTGACTTTC
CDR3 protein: CASSLAYPGPGANVLTF

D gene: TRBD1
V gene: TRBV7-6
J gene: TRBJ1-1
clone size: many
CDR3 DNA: TGTGCCAGCAGCTTAAGGGACAGGGAGTTGGATGAAGCTTTCTTT
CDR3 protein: CASSLRDRELDEAFF

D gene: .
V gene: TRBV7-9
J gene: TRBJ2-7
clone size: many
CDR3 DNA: TGTGCCAGCAGCTCTAGACAGGGAGGGACTATCGGCGAGCAGTACTTC
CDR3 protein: CASSSRQGGTIGEQYF

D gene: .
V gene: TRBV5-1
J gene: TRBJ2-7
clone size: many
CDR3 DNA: TGCGCCAGCAGCCCTCGGGGTGGGACCGCCGCATACGAGCAGTACTTC
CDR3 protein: CASSPRGGTAAYEQYF

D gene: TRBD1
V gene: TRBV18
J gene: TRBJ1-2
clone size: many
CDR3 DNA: TGTGCCAGCTCACCACGGCGGACAGGTGTCTATGGCTACACCTTC
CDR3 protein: CASSPRRTGVYGYTF

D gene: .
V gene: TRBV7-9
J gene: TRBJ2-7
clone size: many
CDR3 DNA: TGTGCCAGCAGCCCGCGTCTAGACAGCGAGGGCGAGCAGTACTTC
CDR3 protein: CASSPRLDSEGEQYF

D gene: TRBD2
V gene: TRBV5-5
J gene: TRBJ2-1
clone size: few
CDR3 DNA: TGTGCCAGCAGCTTGTACCTAGCGGGGGCCCCTACGATGAATGAGCAGTTCTTC
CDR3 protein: CASSLYLAGAPTMNEQFF

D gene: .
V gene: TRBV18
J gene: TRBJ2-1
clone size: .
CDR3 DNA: TGTGCCAGCTCACCACCGGCGAGCCGGAATGAGCAGTTCTTC
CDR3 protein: CASSPPASRNEQFF

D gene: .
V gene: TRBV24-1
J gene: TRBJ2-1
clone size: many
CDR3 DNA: TGTGCCACCAGTGATGAGGGTGAGCAGTTCTTC
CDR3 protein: CATSDEGEQFF

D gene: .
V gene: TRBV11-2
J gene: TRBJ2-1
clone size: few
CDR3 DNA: TGTGCCAGCAGCTTAAATTGGGATTCCAATGAGCAGTTCTTC
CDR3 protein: CASSLNWDSNEQFF

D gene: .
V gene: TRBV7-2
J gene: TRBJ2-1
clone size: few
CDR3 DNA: TGTGCCAGCAGCTTAGTTCCGGGCGTACAGTTCTTC
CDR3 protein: CASSLVPGVQFF

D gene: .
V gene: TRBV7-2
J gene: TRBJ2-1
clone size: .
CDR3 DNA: TGTGCCAGCAGCTTAGCTAGTTACAATGAGCAGTTCTTC
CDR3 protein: CASSLASYNEQFF

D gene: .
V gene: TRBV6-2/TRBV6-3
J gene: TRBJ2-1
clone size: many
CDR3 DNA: TGTGCCAGCAGAGGATCGGCAGACAATGAGCAGTTCTTC
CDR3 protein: CASRGSADNEQFF

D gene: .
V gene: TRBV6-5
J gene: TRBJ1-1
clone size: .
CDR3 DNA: TGTGCCAGCAGTTACTCGAGTGCAGCGTTCGCGAACACTGAAGCTTTCTTT
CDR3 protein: CASSYSSAAFANTEAFF

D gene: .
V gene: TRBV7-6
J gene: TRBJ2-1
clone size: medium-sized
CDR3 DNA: TGTGCCAGCAGCCTCCATGGTGCGGGGGCCAGCTCCTACAATGAGCAGTTCTTC
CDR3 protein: CASSLHGAGASSYNEQFF

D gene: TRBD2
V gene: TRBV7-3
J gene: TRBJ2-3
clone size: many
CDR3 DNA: TGTGCCAGCAGCACGACTAGCGGGGGGAGCACAGATACGCAGTATTTT
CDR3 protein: CASSTTSGGSTDTQYF

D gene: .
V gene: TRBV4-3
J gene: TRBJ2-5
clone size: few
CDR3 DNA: TGCGCCAGCAGCCGCTCGCCCGAGAAGGAGACCCAGTACTTC
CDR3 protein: CASSRSPEKETQYF

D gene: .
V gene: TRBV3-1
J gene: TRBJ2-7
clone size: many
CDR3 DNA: TGTGCCAGCAGCCAAGATTTCGGAGGGATCTACGAGCAGTACTTC
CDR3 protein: CASSQDFGGIYEQYF

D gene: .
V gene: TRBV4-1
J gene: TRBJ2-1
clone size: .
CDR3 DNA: TGCGCCAGCAGCCAAGTTAACTTGATCTCCTACAATGAGCAGTTCTTC
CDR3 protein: CASSQVNLISYNEQFF

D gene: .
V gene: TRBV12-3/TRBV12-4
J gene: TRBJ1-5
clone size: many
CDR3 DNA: TGTGCCAGCAGTGTAGGGGCACGCCAGCCCCAGCATTTT
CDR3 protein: CASSVGARQPQHF

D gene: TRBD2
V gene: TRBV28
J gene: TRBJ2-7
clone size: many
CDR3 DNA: TGTGCCAGCGGGCGGCGGGAGGCCCACGAGCAGTACTTC
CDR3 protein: CASGRREAHEQYF

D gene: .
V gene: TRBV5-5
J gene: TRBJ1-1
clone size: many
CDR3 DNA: TGTGCCAGCAGCTTGGATTTGAACACTGAAGCTTTCTTT
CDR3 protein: CASSLDLNTEAFF

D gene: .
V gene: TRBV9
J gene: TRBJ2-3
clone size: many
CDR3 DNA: TGTGCCAGCAGCCGTATGCGATCGGAGGGAACAGATACGCAGTATTTT
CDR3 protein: CASSRMRSEGTDTQYF